What follows are 31 T cell receptor beta chains derived from one specimen sequenced in a study of cytomegalovirus exposure and HLA in healthy donors. The PCR was carried out with 60 Vbeta primers and 13 Jbeta primers. Some clones are missing from TCRdb's copy, which holds only in-frame ones; the method was immunoSEQ multiplex PCR. The sample has 100,000 to 150,000 clones, around 67% seen once. Source material: PBMCs. These receptors were taken from a woman between 40 and 50 years old in good health and CMV-seropositive.

This chain joins TRBV19 and TRBJ2-2; TRBD2 is a possible D gene (5 bases). The CDR3 is 14 residues long. The V gene's germline CDR1 is LNHDA and CDR2 SQIVND (reference sequence). Trimming stripped 5 bases from V and 1 base from J, with 8 bases between. CDR3 residues: CASSPEGNTGELFF. The CDR3 nucleotides are TGTGCCAGTAGTCCAGAGGGGAACACCGGGGAGCTGTTTTTT.

The rearrangement uses TRBV25-1 and TRBJ2-7; no firm D call. The CDR3 consists of 14 residues. CDR1 is MGHDK, CDR2 SYGVNS, per germline. V shed 4 bases and J shed 5 bases, with 15 bases lying between them. CDR3 sequence reads: CASSATQFRDEQYF. In DNA, the CDR3 is TGTGCCAGCAGTGCGACACAGTTTCGAGACGAGCAGTACTTC.

In DNA, the CDR3 is TGTGCCAGCAGCTTCCCAGGGGCTCTTTCCCTGTTTTTT. It specifies CASSFPGALSLFF. The chain uses TRBV11-2 and TRBJ1-4; TRBD1 might be the D (6 bases). V was clipped by 3 bases and J by 14 bases, with 16 bases between them. Germline CDR1 is SGHAT and CDR2 is FQNNGV. CDR3 length: 13 amino acids. Complete variable domain (other parts from reference TRBV11-2 and TRBJ1-4): EAGVAQSPRYKIIEKRQSVAFWCNPISGHATLYWYQQILGQGPKLLIQFQNNGVVDDSQLPKDRFSAERLKGVDSTLKIQPAKLEDSAVYLCASSFPGALSLFFGSGTQLSVL.

The chain has TRBV28 and TRBJ2-3; 9 nucleotides match TRBD2. CDR1 is MDHEN and CDR2 is SYDVKM in the germline V gene. The CDR3 has 18 amino acids. The junction had 12 bases not matched to a gene; V was cut back by 2 bases and J by 3 bases. Here the CDR3 DNA reads TGTGCCAGCAGTTTAGGGGCGGGAGGGCCTGGGGGAACAGATACGCAGTATTTT. This translates into CASSLGAGGPGGTDTQYF.

This sequence joins TRBV27 and TRBJ1-2, with TRBD1 as a possible D gene (6 bases). CDR3 length equals 14 residues. CDR1 is MNHEY, CDR2 SMNVEV, per germline (reference sequence). With 5 bases removed from V and 5 bases from J, the gap between germline ends came to 15 bases. In nucleotides, the CDR3 is TGTGCCAGCAGTCGTACAGGGTTAGGTTATGGCTACACCTTC. This encodes CASSRTGLGYGYTF.

The V and J genes are TRBV19 and TRBJ2-3, with TRBD1 identical over 8 bases. Germline CDR1 LNHDA, CDR2 SQIVND (reference sequence). This CDR3 contains 14 residues. The ends lost 7 bases at V and 1 base at J; junction bases unmatched: 4. The CDR3 sequence is CASTDRGRTDTQYF. DNA for the CDR3: TGTGCCAGTACCGACAGGGGACGCACAGATACGCAGTATTTT.

V usage is TRBV27 and J usage is TRBJ2-7, with D possibly being TRBD2 (6 bases). Germline CDR1 reads MNHEY; CDR2 reads SMNVEV (reference sequence). Deletions cut 4 bases from V and 4 bases from J, with 20 bases between. The CDR3 is 16 amino acids. The CDR3: CASSSLRVGGTYEQYF. As DNA, the CDR3 is TGTGCCAGCAGTTCCCTAAGAGTGGGGGGTACGTACGAGCAGTACTTC.

In this sample, this clone turned up a few times. Here the CDR3 reads CASRHNSGQNYEQYF. CDR3 sequence (DNA): TGTGCCAGCAGGCATAACTCGGGACAGAACTACGAGCAGTACTTC. V gene TRBV2 combines with J gene TRBJ2-7; 7 bases are a match to TRBD1. The CDR3 is 15 amino acids. Losses at the gene ends were 6 bases for V and 3 bases for J; bases not matched to a gene: 11. Germline CDR1 and CDR2: SNHLY and FYNNEI. The whole variable domain, filled in from reference TRBV2 and TRBJ2-7, reads EPEVTQTPSHQVTQMGQEVILRCVPISNHLYFYWYRQILGQKVEFLVSFYNNEISEKSEIFDDQFSVERPDGSNFTLKIRSTKLEDSAMYFCASRHNSGQNYEQYFGPGTRLTVT.

This clone was detected only once. The CDR3 DNA is TGTGCCACCAGCAGAGATCGGCAGGGGAGCCGAAATCAGCCCCAGCATTTT. Protein sequence: CATSRDRQGSRNQPQHF. The chain uses TRBV15 and TRBJ1-5; weak D call: TRBD1 (6 bases). Trimming removed 0 bases at V and 4 bases at J, with 16 bases between. The CDR3 loop spans 17 amino acids. Germline-derived CDR1 and CDR2 are LNHNV and YYDKDF (reference sequence).

This clone was observed once. The J gene is TRBJ1-2, the V gene TRBV5-1, with TRBD1 matching 7 bases. The CDR3 extends over 13 amino acids. V lost 1 base to trimming and J lost 3 bases; unmatched junction nucleotides: 0. Germline V gives CDR1 SGHRS, CDR2 YFSETQ. The CDR3 loop is CASSLQGDYGYTF. The CDR3 DNA sequence: TGCGCCAGCAGCTTGCAGGGGGACTATGGCTACACCTTC.

This clone came up many times. This rearrangement joins TRBV6-1 to TRBJ2-2; D might be TRBD1 (5 bases). This CDR3 comprises 12 residues. Germline V gene data show CDR1 as MNHNS and CDR2 as SASEGT. V lost 6 bases and J lost 7, with 9 bases in between. CDR3 nucleotides: TGTGCCAGCAGAGGGGTACACGGGGAGCTGTTTTTT. Encoded protein: CASRGVHGELFF.

The chain uses TRBV11-1 and TRBJ2-7, with TRBD2 as a possible D gene (5 bases). V was pared by 5 bases and J by 2 bases, with 13 bases between. Germline CDR1 reads SGHAT; CDR2 reads FQDESV (reference sequence). The CDR3 spans 14 residues. The CDR3 here is CASSPRTGTYEQYF. The CDR3 nucleotides are TGTGCCAGCAGCCCTAGGACTGGAACCTACGAGCAGTACTTC.

The chain uses TRBV5-6 and TRBJ2-3, with 9 bases identical to TRBD2. Germline loops: CDR1 SGHDT, CDR2 YYEEEE. CDR3 length: 14 residues. V lost 6 bases to trimming and J lost 2 bases; unmatched junction nucleotides: 4. DNA for the CDR3: TGTGCCAGCAACCTAGCGGGACTCACAGATACGCAGTATTTT. Translation gives CASNLAGLTDTQYF.

This chain joins TRBV5-6 and TRBJ1-6, with no clear D. V was pared by 4 bases and J by 0 bases, with 8 bases between. Looked up from germline, CDR1 is SGHDT and CDR2 is YYEEEE. This CDR3 has 15 amino acids. This chain's CDR3 is CASSPYSSYNSPLHF. In nucleotides, the CDR3 is TGTGCCAGCAGCCCCTATAGCTCCTATAATTCACCCCTCCACTTT.

The chain recombines TRBV6-1 with TRBJ2-5; 8 nucleotides agree with TRBD1. The J call is uncertain, as TRBJ2-7 better fits the DNA end. The CDR3 sequence is 12 residues long. CDR1 and CDR2 from the germline V gene are MNHNS and SASEGT. CDR3 loop: CASRNRGNEQYF. The CDR3 region has the DNA TGTGCCAGCAGAAACAGGGGGAACGAGCAGTACTTC.

The chain combines TRBV2 with TRBJ1-5; tentatively, D is TRBD1 (5 bases). Germline V gives CDR1 SNHLY, CDR2 FYNNEI. Trimming shortened V by 6 bases and J by 1 base, and 7 bases separated the two germline ends. The CDR3 runs to 13 residues. The CDR3 region has the DNA TGTGCCAGCAGGGGGGGGAGCAATCAGCCCCAGCATTTT. This codes for CASRGGSNQPQHF.

This clone was seen a few times. V and J are TRBV30 and TRBJ1-5; D not certain. The V gene lost 0 bases and the J gene lost 5 bases, with 14 bases spanning the gap. The CDR3 totals 15 residues. The germline V gene has CDR1 GTSNPN and CDR2 SVGIG (reference sequence). The CDR3 DNA sequence: TGTGCCTGGAGTGTACGACGAGGGAGCGATCAGCCCCAGCATTTT. Translating gives CAWSVRRGSDQPQHF.

The rearrangement links TRBV5-4 to TRBJ2-3; TRBD2 is a possible D gene (5 bases). The germline V gene has CDR1 SGHNT and CDR2 YYREEE (reference sequence). Between the trimmed V and J ends, which lost 0 bases and 2 bases, there was a span of 7 bases. CDR3 length: 14 amino acids. CDR3 residues: CASSLVRDTDTQYF. Written as DNA, the CDR3 is TGTGCCAGCAGCTTGGTTCGGGACACAGATACGCAGTATTTT.

Only a few counts were recorded for this clone. This same CDR3 is encoded by further DNA sequences in the sample. The chain is built from TRBV18 and TRBJ1-2; D remains ambiguous. The germline V gene has CDR1 KGHSH and CDR2 LQKENI. With 3 bases removed from V and 2 bases from J, the gap between germline ends came to 16 bases. The CDR3 consists of 16 residues. The CDR3 spells CASSPSFAGLNYGYTF. As DNA, the CDR3 is TGTGCCAGCTCACCGTCGTTTGCAGGACTAAACTATGGCTACACCTTC.

The chain recombines TRBV2 with TRBJ1-2; 7 positions match TRBD1. The CDR3 totals 14 residues. CDR1 is SNHLY and CDR2 is FYNNEI in the germline V gene. The trim removed 8 bases at V and 2 bases at J, leaving 8 bases unmatched. The CDR3 DNA follows: TGTGCCAGCTCCGTAGGACAGGTCAACTATGGCTACACCTTC. Protein sequence: CASSVGQVNYGYTF.

This chain connects TRBV9 to TRBJ2-1; D call uncertain. V was trimmed by 0 bases and J by 0 bases, leaving 10 bases between them. This CDR3 contains 16 residues. Per the germline V gene, CDR1 is SGDLS and CDR2 is YYNGEE. The CDR3 sequence is CASSVDPASSYNEQFF. CDR3 bases: TGTGCCAGCAGCGTAGACCCCGCCAGCTCCTACAATGAGCAGTTCTTC.

The V gene is TRBV27, the J gene TRBJ2-1; 13 bases match TRBD2. Germline CDR1 and CDR2: MNHEY and SMNVEV (reference sequence). CDR3 length: 13 residues. With 6 bases clipped from V and 15 bases from J, the junction kept 8 bases outside the gene matches. This chain's CDR3 is CASRGTSGRVWFF. In DNA form, the CDR3 reads TGTGCCAGCAGGGGCACTAGCGGGAGGGTCTGGTTCTTC.

This clone appeared a few times. The chain combines TRBV6-5 with TRBJ1-1; D is perhaps TRBD1 (5 bases). Trimming left V 2 bases short and J 3 bases short, with 16 bases between. The germline CDR1 and CDR2 sequences are MNHEY and SVGAGI. The CDR3 runs 16 residues. The CDR3 nucleotides are TGTGCCAGCAGTTACAGCCGGTGGGGGGGGGACACTGAAGCTTTCTTT. This gives the protein CASSYSRWGGDTEAFF.

The DNA for the CDR3 is TGTGCCAGCAGCCAAGACTCCCAGACCCAGTACTTC. It yields the protein CASSQDSQTQYF. The chain joins TRBV4-2 to TRBJ2-5; no reliable D call. CDR1 is LGHNA and CDR2 is YNFKEQ in the germline V gene. This CDR3 has 12 residues. Trimming shortened V by 0 bases and J by 6 bases, and 5 bases separated the two germline ends.

The J gene is TRBJ1-1, the V gene TRBV7-9; perhaps TRBD1 as D (5 bases). In germline, CDR1 is SEHNR, CDR2 FQNEAQ (reference sequence). Trimming removed 4 bases from V and 3 bases from J, with 12 bases in between. The CDR3 covers 14 residues. CDR3 protein: CASSSQGSDTEAFF. CDR3 sequence (DNA): TGTGCCAGCAGCTCCCAGGGTTCGGACACTGAAGCTTTCTTT.

J is TRBJ2-5 and V is TRBV5-1, with 10 bases aligning to TRBD1. This CDR3 has 15 residues. CDR1 and CDR2 from the germline V gene are SGHRS and YFSETQ. Germline trimming cut 0 bases from V and 4 bases from J; bases unmatched to any gene: 3. CDR3 region: CASSLGRTGGETQYF. Here the CDR3 DNA reads TGCGCCAGCAGCTTGGGGAGGACAGGGGGAGAGACCCAGTACTTC.

This clone has more than one count but fewer than ten. The chain joins TRBV2 to TRBJ1-5, with a possible D match to TRBD1 (6 bases). Trimming left V 5 bases short and J 4 bases short, with 18 bases between. Germline V gene lookup returns CDR1 SNHLY and CDR2 FYNNEI. The CDR3 spans 16 residues. In DNA form, the CDR3 reads TGTGCCAGCAGTAGTGATCGGGGACAAAAAAATCAGCCCCAGCATTTT. It yields the protein CASSSDRGQKNQPQHF. The complete variable domain, with remaining parts taken from reference TRBV2 and TRBJ1-5, reads EPEVTQTPSHQVTQMGQEVILRCVPISNHLYFYWYRQILGQKVEFLVSFYNNEISEKSEIFDDQFSVERPDGSNFTLKIRSTKLEDSAMYFCASSSDRGQKNQPQHFGDGTRLSIL.

V usage is TRBV19 and J usage is TRBJ1-6; D may be TRBD1 (6 bases). The CDR3 runs 16 residues. The germline V and J ends were trimmed by 5 bases and 12 bases, with 23 bases remaining between them. From germline, CDR1 is LNHDA and CDR2 SQIVND (reference sequence). CDR3 nucleotides: TGTGCCAGTAGTTCACGCCGGGACAAGGTTCTGGTACCCCTCCACTTT. Encoded protein: CASSSRRDKVLVPLHF. Combining the CDR3 with reference TRBV19 and TRBJ1-6 gives the whole variable domain DGGITQSPKYLFRKEGQNVTLSCEQNLNHDAMYWYRQDPGQGLRLIYYSQIVNDFQKGDIAEGYSVSREKKESFPLTVTSAQKNPTAFYLCASSSRRDKVLVPLHFGNGTRLTVT.

V usage is TRBV27 and J usage is TRBJ1-2, with a possible D match to TRBD1 (5 bases). V was trimmed by 3 bases and J by 7 bases, leaving 12 bases between them. CDR1 and CDR2 from the germline V gene are MNHEY and SMNVEV (reference sequence). The CDR3 is made up of 13 amino acids. CDR3: CASSLGRGSGYTF. In nucleotides, the CDR3 is TGTGCCAGCAGTTTGGGTAGGGGCAGTGGCTACACCTTC.

The chain recombines TRBV9 with TRBJ1-5, with D perhaps TRBD1 (6 bases). Trimming removed 3 bases at V and 3 bases at J, with 13 bases between. Per germline, CDR1 SGDLS and CDR2 YYNGEE. CDR3 length: 15 amino acids. This CDR3 is CASSAGDRNNQPQHF. In DNA form, the CDR3 reads TGTGCCAGCAGCGCCGGTGACAGGAACAATCAGCCCCAGCATTTT.

This clone occurred once. The chain combines TRBV2 with TRBJ2-2; tentatively, D is TRBD1 (5 bases). Trimming pared 8 bases from V and 7 bases from J, leaving 11 bases between. CDR1 is SNHLY, CDR2 FYNNEI, per germline. The CDR3 is 12 residues long. DNA of the CDR3: TGTGCCAGCGGGCAGGGTGGCGGGGAGCTGTTTTTT. Residues: CASGQGGGELFF.